The clone carrying this T cell receptor (beta chain) rates as medium-sized. The data are from a study of T cell repertoires in aging, cancer and after chemotherapy. TCR beta rearrangements were amplified from peripheral blood genomic DNA. Multiplex touch-down PCR with TRB-A/B primers amplified rearranged V-D-J TRB sequences. TCRdb analysed the multiplex PCR reads with MiXCR anew, one entry per CDR3 protein. The sample yields around 1,700 distinct CDR3 sequences, around a quarter seen once. The CDR3 has 18 amino acids. The germline V gene encodes CDR1 LGHNA and CDR2 YNFKEQ. With 2 bases clipped from V and 3 bases from J, the junction kept 12 bases outside the gene matches.

The sequence was collected from a human donor with a blood cancer. The sample was blood. The rearrangement links TRBV4-2 to TRBJ2-2; TRBD1 aligns across 7 bases. CDR3 nucleotides: TGTGCCAGCAGCCAAAGTCGGGCGCAGGGGGTCGACACCGGGGAGCTGTTTTTT. Protein: CASSQSRAQGVDTGELFF.